This T cell receptor beta chain was obtained from a study of identical twins. Broader study findings: Beta out-of-frame sequences showed weaker excess sharing between twins. Insertion counts were lower in abundant cord blood beta clonotypes, a trend that memory repertoires did not show.

CDR1 and CDR2 from the germline V gene are SGHKS and YYEKEE (reference sequence). The CDR3 has 14 residues. Trimming stripped 7 bases from V and 6 bases from J, with 17 bases between. Template switching (which added a universal primer site) was used, and cDNA carried unique molecular identifiers. TCRdb reprocessed the 5' RACE reads with MiXCR, giving one entry per CDR3 protein. The table records 500,000 or so distinct CDR3 sequences, 11% to 15% of them present only once. This clonotype was counted a single time. What it binds is not known. These data are also associated with another study on yellow fever vaccine responses in identical twins. That source reports: Reportedly, twins' vaccine T cell responses looked partly convergent and partly personalized.

The chain employs TRBV5-5 and TRBJ2-1, with D perhaps being TRBD1 or TRBD2 (5 bases each). The source of this sequence is a woman between 18 and 29 years old in good health. The sample was CD4+ T cells sorted from blood. The chain's CDR3 is CASALGVVFNEQFF. Here the CDR3 DNA reads TGTGCCAGCGCCCTGGGGGTAGTATTCAATGAGCAGTTCTTC.